This is a list of T cell receptor beta chains from one sample in a study of blood T cell repertoires in COVID-19. Method: immunoSEQ multiplex PCR; TCRdb's copy keeps in-frame clones and lacks some. The sample records 250,000 to 400,000 clones, over 75% being singletons. Material for sequencing was peripheral blood. These receptors all come from a man aged 50 to 60 with active or convalescent COVID-19. CDR3s include the opening cysteine and the closing phenylalanine or tryptophan. Fields, in order: J gene, CDR3 length, D gene, clone size, V gene, CDR3 DNA, CDR3 protein. A D gene is named only where the DNA matches it firmly. Not every row has a clone size; where given, it reads once, few, many or a size class.

TRBJ1-6	15	.	.	TRBV11-1	TGTGCCAGCAGCTTAAGAGGGATCGTCGATTCACCCCTCCACTTT	CASSLRGIVDSPLHF
TRBJ1-2	13	.	.	TRBV24-1	TGTGCCACCAGTGTTGGGGGCGGCTATGGCTACACCTTC	CATSVGGGYGYTF
TRBJ2-7	14	.	once	TRBV5-4	TGTGCCAGCAGCTCGAGTGACAGGTCCAACGAGCAGTACTTC	CASSSSDRSNEQYF
TRBJ1-4	16	TRBD1	.	TRBV27	TGTGCCAGCAGTCCCGAAGGGACAGGGTATGGGGAAAAACTGTTTTTT	CASSPEGTGYGEKLFF
TRBJ2-2	16	TRBD2	.	TRBV28	TGTGCCAGCAGTGACTCCGGGACTAGCCTTAACGGGGAGCTGTTTTTT	CASSDSGTSLNGELFF
TRBJ2-7	12	.	few	TRBV7-9	TGTGCCAGCAGCACGAGTTACTACGAGCAGTACTTC	CASSTSYYEQYF
TRBJ1-1	15	.	.	TRBV4-3	TGCGCCAGCAGCCAAGATAGCGATTTGAACACTGAAGCTTTCTTT	CASSQDSDLNTEAFF
TRBJ2-5	17	.	.	TRBV6-2/TRBV6-3	TGTGCCAGCAGTTACAAGGAAGCGCGTAGCCCGAAAGAGACCCAGTACTTC	CASSYKEARSPKETQYF
TRBJ1-5	14	.	.	TRBV28	TGTGCCAGCAGTCCCCCGGGGGGAATTCAGCCCCAGCATTTT	CASSPPGGIQPQHF
TRBJ1-5	14	.	.	TRBV28	TGTGCCAGCAGTCCGGACAGCCCCAATCAGCCCCAGCATTTT	CASSPDSPNQPQHF
TRBJ2-7	14	TRBD1	.	TRBV6-5	TGTGCCAGCAGTCGGGACAGCCCCTCCTACGAGCAGTACTTC	CASSRDSPSYEQYF
TRBJ2-5	13	.	.	TRBV19	TGTGCCAGTAGTATTCAGCTAGGCCAGACCCAGTACTTC	CASSIQLGQTQYF
TRBJ2-3	11	TRBD2	.	TRBV20-1	TGCAGTGCCACGTACTTGACTAGCCACCTTTTT	CSATYLTSHLF
TRBJ2-5	15	TRBD2	.	TRBV7-2	TGTGCCAGCAGCTTAGATGCGGGGGGTCTGGGGACCCAGTACTTC	CASSLDAGGLGTQYF
TRBJ2-4	16	TRBD2	.	TRBV4-2	TGTGCCAGCAGCCATCGAGCGGGAGGTACGTCGTTCATTCAGTACTTC	CASSHRAGGTSFIQYF
TRBJ2-5	14	.	.	TRBV2	TGTGCCAGCAGTGAGCGGCTAACCGAAAAGACCCAGTACTTC	CASSERLTEKTQYF
TRBJ2-5	13	.	.	TRBV5-6	TGTGCCAGCAGCTTAAGGGGGCAAGAGACCCAGTACTTC	CASSLRGQETQYF
TRBJ1-2	14	.	.	TRBV24-1	TGTGCCACCAGTGATGGTAGGACAAATGATGGCTACACCTTC	CATSDGRTNDGYTF
TRBJ2-7	13	TRBD1	.	TRBV28	TGTGCCAGCAGTAGACAGGGGGCCTACGAGCAGTACTTC	CASSRQGAYEQYF
TRBJ2-6	15	TRBD1	.	TRBV6-5	TGTGCCAGCAGTTACAGGGGGCTGGGGGCCAACGTCCTGACTTTC	CASSYRGLGANVLTF
TRBJ2-1	13	TRBD2	.	TRBV24-1	TGTGCCACCAGTCACTCGGGAGGGCCCGAGCAGTTCTTC	CATSHSGGPEQFF
TRBJ1-2	15	.	.	TRBV6-1	TGTGCCAGCAGTGACCCAAACAGGGCGTTGGGCGGCTACACCTTC	CASSDPNRALGGYTF
TRBJ2-2	16	TRBD2	.	TRBV6-2/TRBV6-3	TGTGCCAGCAGTTCTAGCGGGGGATTATTCACCGGGGAGCTGTTTTTT	CASSSSGGLFTGELFF
TRBJ1-6	15	.	.	TRBV15	TGTGCCACCAGCAGAGATCCGAGAGGGAATTCACCCCTCCACTTT	CATSRDPRGNSPLHF
TRBJ1-1	18	TRBD1	.	TRBV5-1	TGCGCCAGCAGCTCTGTACCGGGACAGGGGGCGGGGAACACTGAAGCTTTCTTT	CASSSVPGQGAGNTEAFF
TRBJ1-2	13	.	once	TRBV6-6	TGTGCCACCAGAGTTCAGGCAGGCTATGGCTACACCTTC	CATRVQAGYGYTF
TRBJ1-6	14	.	once	TRBV6-5	TGTGCCAGTCAACAGGGAACCTATAATTCACCCCTCCACTTT	CASQQGTYNSPLHF
TRBJ1-6	12	TRBD1	.	TRBV27	TGTGCCAGCAGGACAGGGGATTCACCCCTCCACTTT	CASRTGDSPLHF
TRBJ2-6	17	.	.	TRBV6-2/TRBV6-3	TGTGCCAGCAGCCCTAGCCCATCCTCCTCTGGGGCCAACGTCCTGACTTTC	CASSPSPSSSGANVLTF
TRBJ2-7	13	.	.	TRBV5-5	TGTGCCAGCAGCTTGGGACAACACTACGAGCAGTACTTC	CASSLGQHYEQYF
TRBJ2-7	17	.	.	TRBV10-3	TGTGCCATCAGCGACAGATTGGAGAGACAGGCCACCTACGAGCAGTACTTC	CAISDRLERQATYEQYF
TRBJ2-3	14	.	.	TRBV28	TGTGCCACATCTTTGGGGGGGGCCGTCGATACGCAGTATTTT	CATSLGGAVDTQYF
TRBJ1-1	15	TRBD1	once	TRBV3-1/TRBV3-2	TGTGCCAGCAGCCTTATCTACAGGGGGAACACTGAAGCTTTCTTT	CASSLIYRGNTEAFF
TRBJ2-1	15	TRBD2	.	TRBV6-5	TGTGCCAGCAGACCGCTGACTAGCGGGATGGGTGAGCAGTTCTTC	CASRPLTSGMGEQFF
TRBJ1-3	15	.	.	TRBV18	TGTGCCAGCTCACTTAGCGACCAGGCTGGAAACACCATATATTTT	CASSLSDQAGNTIYF
TRBJ1-3	15	.	.	TRBV3-1/TRBV3-2	TGTGCCAGCAGCCAAGGTGGCTTCTCTGGAAACACCATATATTTT	CASSQGGFSGNTIYF
TRBJ2-1	11	.	.	TRBV5-6	TGTGCCAGCAGCTTGACATATGAGCAGTTCTTC	CASSLTYEQFF
TRBJ1-2	14	.	few	TRBV30	TGTGCCTGGAGTGAACTAGACATGTACTATGGCTACACCTTC	CAWSELDMYYGYTF
TRBJ1-4	16	TRBD1	.	TRBV4-2	TGTGCCAGCAGCCAAGATCCTTCGACAGGGGAAGAAAAACTGTTTTTT	CASSQDPSTGEEKLFF
TRBJ2-5	16	.	.	TRBV25-1	TGTGCCAGCAGTGAATCTGGCGGAGGTCGAGGTGAGACCCAGTACTTC	CASSESGGGRGETQYF